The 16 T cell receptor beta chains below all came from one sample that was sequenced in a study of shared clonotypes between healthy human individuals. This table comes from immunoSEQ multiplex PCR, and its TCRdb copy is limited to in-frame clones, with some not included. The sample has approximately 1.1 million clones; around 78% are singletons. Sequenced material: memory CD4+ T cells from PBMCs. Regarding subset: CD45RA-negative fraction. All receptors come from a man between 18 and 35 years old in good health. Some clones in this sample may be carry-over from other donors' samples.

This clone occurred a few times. CDR3 coding DNA: TGCAGCGGGGTGGGGGCCCTCGTGAACACTGAAGCTTTCTTT. It is translated as CSGVGALVNTEAFF. The V and J genes are TRBV29-1 and TRBJ1-1; D might be TRBD1 (6 bases). Looked up from germline, CDR1 is SQVTM and CDR2 is ANQGSEA. V lost 7 bases and J 0 bases, leaving 15 bases between the germline ends. CDR3 length: 14 residues.

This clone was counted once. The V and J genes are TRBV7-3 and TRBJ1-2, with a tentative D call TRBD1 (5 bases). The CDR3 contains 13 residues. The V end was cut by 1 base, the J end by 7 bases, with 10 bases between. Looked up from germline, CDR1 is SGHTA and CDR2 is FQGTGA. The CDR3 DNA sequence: TGTGCCAGCAGCTTAAACGGGGGGTCTGGCTACACCTTC. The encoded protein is CASSLNGGSGYTF.

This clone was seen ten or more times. The CDR3 DNA is TGTGCCAGCAGCCCAGGGGGCGGCGAGCAGTACTTC. Amino acid sequence: CASSPGGGEQYF. V and J are TRBV5-4 and TRBJ2-5; TRBD1 matches 8 bases. The J call is doubtful: the DNA matches TRBJ2-7 better. This CDR3 has 12 amino acids. CDR1 and CDR2 from the germline V gene are SGHNT and YYREEE (reference sequence).

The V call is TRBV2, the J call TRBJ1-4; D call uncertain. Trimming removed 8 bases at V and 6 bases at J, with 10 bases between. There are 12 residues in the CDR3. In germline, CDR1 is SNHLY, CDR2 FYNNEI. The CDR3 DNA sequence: TGTGCCAGCCGGGTCGCTGATGAAAAACTGTTTTTT. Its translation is CASRVADEKLFF.

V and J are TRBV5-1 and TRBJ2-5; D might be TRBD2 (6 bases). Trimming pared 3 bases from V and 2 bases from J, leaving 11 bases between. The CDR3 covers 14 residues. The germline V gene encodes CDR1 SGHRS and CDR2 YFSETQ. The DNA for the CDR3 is TGCGCCAGCAGCTCTACTAGCAGGCAAGAGACCCAGTACTTC. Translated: CASSSTSRQETQYF.

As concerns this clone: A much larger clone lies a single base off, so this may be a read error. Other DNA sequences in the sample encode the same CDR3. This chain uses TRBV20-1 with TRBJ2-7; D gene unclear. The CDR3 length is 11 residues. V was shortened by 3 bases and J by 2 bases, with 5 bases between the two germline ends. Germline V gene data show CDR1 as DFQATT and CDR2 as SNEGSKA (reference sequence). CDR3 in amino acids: CSARATYEQYF. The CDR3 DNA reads TGCAGTGCTAGGGCGACCTACGAGCAGTACTTC.

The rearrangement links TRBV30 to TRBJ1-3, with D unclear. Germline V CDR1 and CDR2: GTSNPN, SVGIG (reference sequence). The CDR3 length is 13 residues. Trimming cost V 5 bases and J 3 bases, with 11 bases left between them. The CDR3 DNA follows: TGTGCCTGGGGGATTGATGGTGGAAACACCATATATTTT. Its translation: CAWGIDGGNTIYF.

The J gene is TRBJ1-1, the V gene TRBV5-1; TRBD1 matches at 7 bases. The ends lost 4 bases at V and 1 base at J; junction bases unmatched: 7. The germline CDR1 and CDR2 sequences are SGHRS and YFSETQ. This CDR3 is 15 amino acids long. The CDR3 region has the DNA TGCGCCAGCAGCCCTGGGGACAGAGAGAACACTGAAGCTTTCTTT. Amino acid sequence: CASSPGDRENTEAFF.

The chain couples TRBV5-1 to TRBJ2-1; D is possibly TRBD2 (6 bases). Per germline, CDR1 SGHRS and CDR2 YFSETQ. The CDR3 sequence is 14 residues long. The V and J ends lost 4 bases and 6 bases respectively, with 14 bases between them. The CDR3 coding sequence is TGCGCCAGCAGCCTCTCGGCCGGGGGCAATGAGCAGTTCTTC. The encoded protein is CASSLSAGGNEQFF.

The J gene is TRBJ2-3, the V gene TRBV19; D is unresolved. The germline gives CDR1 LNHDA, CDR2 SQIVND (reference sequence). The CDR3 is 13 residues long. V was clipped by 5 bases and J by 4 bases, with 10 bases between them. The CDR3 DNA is TGTGCCAGTAGTCCCCAGGTCGCAGATACGCAGTATTTT. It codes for CASSPQVADTQYF.

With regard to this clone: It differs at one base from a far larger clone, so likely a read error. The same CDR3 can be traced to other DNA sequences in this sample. The CDR3 DNA is TGTGCCAGCAGTTTAGGGTCCTCTGGGGCCAACGTCCTGACTTTC. The encoded protein is CASSLGSSGANVLTF. This chain connects TRBV28 to TRBJ2-6; D unclear. CDR1 is MDHEN, CDR2 SYDVKM, per germline. The CDR3 extends over 15 amino acids. Trimming removed 2 bases from V and 0 bases from J, with 5 bases in between.

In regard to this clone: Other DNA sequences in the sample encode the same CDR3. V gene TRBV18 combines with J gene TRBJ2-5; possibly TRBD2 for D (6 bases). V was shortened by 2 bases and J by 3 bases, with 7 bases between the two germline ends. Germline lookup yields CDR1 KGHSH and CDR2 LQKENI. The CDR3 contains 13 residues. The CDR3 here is CASSPTGEETQYF. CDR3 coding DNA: TGTGCCAGCTCACCAACGGGGGAAGAGACCCAGTACTTC.

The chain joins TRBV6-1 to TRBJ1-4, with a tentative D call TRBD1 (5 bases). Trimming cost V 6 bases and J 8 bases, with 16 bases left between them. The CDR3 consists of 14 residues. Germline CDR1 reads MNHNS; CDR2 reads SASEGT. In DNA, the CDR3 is TGTGCCAGCAGATTGGGGCTTCTGGGAGAAAAACTGTTTTTT. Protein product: CASRLGLLGEKLFF.

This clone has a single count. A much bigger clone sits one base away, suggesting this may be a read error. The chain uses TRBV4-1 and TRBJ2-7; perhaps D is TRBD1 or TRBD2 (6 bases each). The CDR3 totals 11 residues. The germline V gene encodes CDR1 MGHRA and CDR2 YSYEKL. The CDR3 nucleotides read TGCGCCGGCAGCCATGAGGGGGGACAGTACTTC. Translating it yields CAGSHEGGQYF.

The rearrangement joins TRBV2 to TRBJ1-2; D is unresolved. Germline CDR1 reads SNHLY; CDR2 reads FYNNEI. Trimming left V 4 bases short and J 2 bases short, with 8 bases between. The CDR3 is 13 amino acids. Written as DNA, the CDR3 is TGTGCCAGCAGTGTTGTACAGAACTATGGCTACACCTTC. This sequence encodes CASSVVQNYGYTF.

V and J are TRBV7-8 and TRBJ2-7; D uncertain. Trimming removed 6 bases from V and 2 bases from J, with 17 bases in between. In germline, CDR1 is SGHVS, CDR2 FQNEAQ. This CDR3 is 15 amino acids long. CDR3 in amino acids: CASSLLFATAYEQYF. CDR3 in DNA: TGTGCCAGCAGTTTACTGTTCGCGACTGCCTACGAGCAGTACTTC.